The 23 T cell receptor beta chains below were found in one sample sequenced in a study of glioma-infiltrating T cells after dendritic cell vaccination. Produced via immunoSEQ multiplex PCR; TCRdb's table is partial and in-frame only. The table lists 20,000 or so clones, around 74% of them singletons. The sequenced sample was blood, obtained before dendritic cell vaccination. The source is a human donor with glioblastoma.

The chain's CDR3 is CASSMLQGAPGYGYTF. CDR3 bases: TGTGCCAGTAGTATGCTACAGGGGGCGCCGGGCTATGGCTACACCTTC. This chain connects TRBV19 to TRBJ1-2, with 9 bases that match TRBD1. Germline values: CDR1 LNHDA, CDR2 SQIVND (reference sequence). After removal of 3 bases from V and 4 bases from J, the junction contained 9 bases not matched to a gene. The CDR3 extends over 16 amino acids.

The chain is built from TRBV4-2 and TRBJ2-7, with D perhaps matching TRBD2 (6 bases). This CDR3 has 16 residues. CDR1 and CDR2 from the germline V gene are LGHNA and YNFKEQ. With 0 bases removed from V and 2 bases from J, the gap between germline ends came to 14 bases. This CDR3 is CASSQDQAGSTYEQYF. The CDR3 nucleotides read TGTGCCAGCAGCCAAGATCAAGCGGGTAGCACCTACGAGCAGTACTTC.

The chain joins TRBV6-5 to TRBJ2-3, with a weak D call TRBD1 (5 bases). Germline V gives CDR1 MNHEY, CDR2 SVGAGI. Trimming removed 6 bases from V and 4 bases from J, with 11 bases in between. The CDR3 is 13 residues long. The CDR3 loop is CASSRVQADTQYF. For the CDR3, the DNA is TGTGCCAGCAGCCGTGTACAGGCAGATACGCAGTATTTT.

The V and J genes are TRBV7-8 and TRBJ2-3; D is unresolved. This CDR3 has 16 amino acids. The germline V gene has CDR1 SGHVS and CDR2 FQNEAQ. V lost 1 base to trimming and J lost 0 bases, with 11 bases between them. The CDR3 nucleotides are TGTGCCAGCAGCTTAGTGGCGGTATTTAGCACAGATACGCAGTATTTT. This sequence encodes CASSLVAVFSTDTQYF.

This clone was seen a few times. This chain links TRBV27 with TRBJ2-7; D may be TRBD2 (5 bases). V was pared by 4 bases and J by 3 bases, with 10 bases between. The CDR3 loop spans 13 amino acids. Germline V gene lookup returns CDR1 MNHEY and CDR2 SMNVEV (reference sequence). The CDR3 sequence is CASSYLEGYEQYF. The CDR3 DNA reads TGTGCCAGCAGTTACCTTGAGGGCTACGAGCAGTACTTC.

V and J are TRBV5-6 and TRBJ2-7, with 9 positions matching TRBD1. Losses at the gene ends were 7 bases for V and 4 bases for J; bases not matched to a gene: 9. The V gene's germline CDR1 is SGHDT and CDR2 YYEEEE. This CDR3 is built from 14 residues. As DNA, the CDR3 is TGTGCCAGCGGTAACAGGGGGCGTGAGTACGAGCAGTACTTC. This translates into CASGNRGREYEQYF.

A word on this clone: At one end, the junction sequence differs from germline, possibly due to a read error. The chain combines TRBV7-7 with TRBJ2-7; 14 nucleotides match TRBD2. Germline V gene data show CDR1 as SSHAT and CDR2 as FNYEAQ (reference sequence). CDR3 length: 16 residues. CDR3 amino acids: CASSRPGTSGGYEQYF. The DNA of the CDR3 is TGTGCTAGCAGCCGTCCTGGGACTAGCGGGGGCTACGAGCAGTACTTC.

The V call is TRBV7-3, the J call TRBJ2-3; a possible D gene is TRBD2 (6 bases). V lost 5 bases to trimming and J lost 0 bases, with 15 bases between them. CDR3 length equals 16 residues. Per the germline V gene, CDR1 is SGHTA and CDR2 is FQGTGA. The CDR3 reads CASSLGVAASTDTQYF. CDR3 coding DNA: TGTGCCAGCAGCCTCGGGGTAGCGGCTAGCACAGATACGCAGTATTTT.

This clone was recorded a few times. V gene TRBV6-5 combines with J gene TRBJ2-7; weak D call: TRBD1 (6 bases). CDR1 MNHEY and CDR2 SVGAGI come from the germline V gene. The V end was cut by 7 bases, the J end by 5 bases, with 9 bases between. The CDR3 is 11 amino acids. Here the CDR3 DNA reads TGTGCCAGCACCTCAGGGGACGAGCAGTACTTC. This encodes CASTSGDEQYF.

The chain joins TRBV7-2 to TRBJ2-7, with 12 bases that match TRBD2. Germline V lookup: CDR1 SGHTA, CDR2 FQGNSA. The CDR3 loop spans 15 amino acids. Trimming at V came to 5 bases and at J to 6 bases, leaving 8 bases not matched to a gene. This chain's CDR3 is CASSQHSSGRGEQYF. DNA of the CDR3: TGTGCCAGCAGCCAACACTCTAGCGGGAGGGGCGAGCAGTACTTC.

A word on this clone: A read error may produce the germline difference seen at one junction end. The V and J genes are TRBV10-3 and TRBJ2-7; 9 nucleotides align to TRBD1. This CDR3 comprises 14 residues. Germline V gene sequence: CDR1 ENHRY, CDR2 SYGVKD. CDR3 in amino acids: CAIRGTGSSHEQYF. CDR3 DNA: TGTGCCATCAGAGGGACAGGGAGCTCCCACGAGCAGTACTTC.

The chain employs TRBV6-4 and TRBJ1-1; D remains unclear. The CDR3 runs 13 residues. Trimming took 3 bases from V and 5 from J, leaving 10 bases between them. The germline CDR1 and CDR2 sequences are MRHNA and SNTAGT. CDR3 DNA: TGTGCCAGCAGTGAGGGCGCGCATACTGAAGCTTTCTTT. It encodes CASSEGAHTEAFF.

This rearrangement joins TRBV29-1 to TRBJ1-2; D call uncertain. Germline values: CDR1 SQVTM, CDR2 ANQGSEA. V was cut by 2 bases and J by 7 bases, with 20 bases left in between. This CDR3 contains 15 residues. This chain's CDR3 is CSVEMAIGGLGGYTF. The CDR3 DNA reads TGCAGCGTTGAAATGGCAATAGGAGGTTTAGGTGGCTACACCTTC.

This clone has a handful of counts. The chain joins TRBV5-4 to TRBJ2-1; TRBD1 might be the D (6 bases). Looked up from germline, CDR1 is SGHNT and CDR2 is YYREEE (reference sequence). The germline V and J ends were trimmed by 4 bases and 7 bases, with 18 bases remaining between them. This CDR3 spans 15 amino acids. The CDR3 sequence: CASSLGIGGSNEQFF. DNA of the CDR3: TGTGCCAGCAGCCTAGGGATAGGGGGTTCAAATGAGCAGTTCTTC.

The chain couples TRBV15 to TRBJ2-5; 10 bases fit TRBD1. TRBJ2-7 explains the end of the DNA better; the J call may be wrong. The germline CDR1 and CDR2 sequences are LNHNV and YYDKDF (reference sequence). There are 14 residues in the CDR3. Here the CDR3 DNA reads TGTGCCACCAGCAGTGGGACAGGGGACAACGAGCAGTACTTC. Translated, it gives CATSSGTGDNEQYF.

The V and J genes are TRBV10-2 and TRBJ2-1, with 9 bases matching TRBD2. V lost 8 bases, J lost 10 bases, and 9 bases stayed unmatched. Germline V gives CDR1 WSHSY, CDR2 SAAADI. This CDR3 comprises 13 residues. In nucleotides, the CDR3 is TGCGCCAGCGGGGGGACTAGCTTACGAGAGCAGTTCTTC. As protein: CASGGTSLREQFF.

The chain employs TRBV25-1 and TRBJ1-2, with TRBD1 matching 7 bases. The J segment lost 2 bases and the V segment lost 7 bases, leaving 7 bases of the junction unmatched. Germline-derived CDR1 and CDR2 are MGHDK and SYGVNS. This CDR3 spans 14 amino acids. The CDR3 bases are TGTGCCAGCAACCCAGGGGGGTGCAACTATGGCTACACCTTC. It is translated as CASNPGGCNYGYTF.

V gene TRBV28 combines with J gene TRBJ2-3; perhaps TRBD1 as D (5 bases). This CDR3 comprises 15 residues. The ends were cut back, 5 bases at V and 4 bases at J, with 16 bases in the middle. Germline CDR1 MDHEN, CDR2 SYDVKM. The CDR3 bases are TGTGCCAGCAGTGTCTCAGGGATGGGCGCAGATACGCAGTATTTT. Translated, it gives CASSVSGMGADTQYF.

The chain is built from TRBV10-1 and TRBJ2-5, with 7 bases matching TRBD1. The CDR3 spans 15 residues. V lost 7 bases to trimming and J lost 3 bases; unmatched junction nucleotides: 11. The V gene's germline CDR1 is WNHNN and CDR2 SYGVQD (reference sequence). CDR3 DNA: TGCGCCAGCACGCCCGTCCGGGACAGTGAAGAGACCCAGTACTTC. Amino acid sequence: CASTPVRDSEETQYF.

This clone has just a few counts. The chain uses TRBV27 and TRBJ2-4; TRBD2 matches 7 bases. This CDR3 has 15 amino acids. The J segment lost 0 bases and the V segment lost 5 bases, leaving 4 bases of the junction unmatched. Germline V gene sequence: CDR1 MNHEY, CDR2 SMNVEV (reference sequence). The CDR3 sequence is CASSPPGGAKNIQYF. As DNA, the CDR3 is TGTGCCAGCAGTCCCCCGGGGGGAGCCAAAAACATTCAGTACTTC.

This clone was found a few times. The chain couples TRBV7-3 to TRBJ1-1, with TRBD1 matching 8 bases. The CDR3 runs 12 residues. Germline V lookup: CDR1 SGHTA, CDR2 FQGTGA. V shed 5 bases, J shed 11 bases, and the junction held 7 bases outside the gene matches. In nucleotides, the CDR3 is TGTGCCAGCAGCAAAACGGACAGGGTTGCTTTCTTT. It is translated as CASSKTDRVAFF. Full variable domain (rest looked up from reference TRBV7-3 and TRBJ1-1): GAGVSQTPSNKVTEKGKYVELRCDPISGHTALYWYRQSLGQGPEFLIYFQGTGAADDSGLPNDRFFAVRPEGSVSTLKIQRTERGDSAVYLCASSKTDRVAFFGQGTRLTVV.

This sequence joins TRBV11-2 and TRBJ2-7; possibly TRBD2 for D (6 bases). This CDR3 is 13 amino acids long. Trimming removed 7 bases from V and 0 bases from J, with 10 bases in between. Germline values: CDR1 SGHAT, CDR2 FQNNGV. As DNA, the CDR3 is TGTGCCAGCACGCAGGACTACTCCTACGAGCAGTACTTC. Protein sequence: CASTQDYSYEQYF.

In its sample, this clone was seen a few times. The genes are TRBV29-1 and TRBJ2-7; D is ambiguous. The V gene's germline CDR1 is SQVTM and CDR2 ANQGSEA. This CDR3 region has 13 residues. The V gene lost 5 bases and the J gene lost 0 bases, with 11 bases spanning the gap. The CDR3 DNA reads TGCAGCGTTCGGCAGGAAGACTCCTACGAGCAGTACTTC. This gives the protein CSVRQEDSYEQYF.